Sequencing of this TCR beta chain was carried out in a study of Tregs in tolerant kidney transplant recipients (dated by TCRdb to between 2018 and 2021). Study-level background: The transplants used related donors with nonmyeloablative bone marrow transplantation, and mixed chimerism in the human trials was transient. The study applied TCRbeta sequencing to find donor-specific regulatory T cells before combined kidney and bone marrow transplantation and then followed those same cells after transplant.

Remarks on this clone: Which antigen it targets is not known. There are no base qualities to consult, and no much larger clone falls within one base.

Sample time point, as interpreted from the label and publication: blood sample drawn before combined kidney and bone marrow transplant. For bulk CFSE mixed lymphocyte reactions, CFSE-labeled recipient PBMCs were cocultured for approximately six days with irradiated donor PBMCs and were then stained for CD3/CD4/CD8 and FACS-sorted. Patients were several combined kidney and bone marrow transplant recipients from the ITN036ST trial, and only these trial subjects had samples available. Healthy control blood was processed to PBMCs by Ficoll density gradient and cryopreserved, and patient PBMCs were collected before and after transplant. On the study overall, not on this receptor specifically: Biological reproducibility was not directly assessed, although technical replication error appeared to be minimal. The study was constrained by small patient numbers, and validation of the findings is required in larger populations and under other immunosuppression protocols. Because the PCR primers were changed over time for some patients, nucleotide-level comparison could not be performed across the samples from those patients. In tolerant patients, the expansion of donor-specific Tregs was greater than global Treg expansion, suggesting that the expansion was antigen-driven rather than nonspecific. Expanding Tregs with activated donor B cells appeared to identify the most biologically relevant and donor-specific TCRbeta repertoire.

For TCRbeta CDR3 sequencing, genomic DNA from the sorted cells was extracted using the QIAGEN DNeasy Blood and Tissue Kit. High-throughput TCRbeta CDR3 sequencing, including PCR amplification with bias correction and internal controls, was performed commercially through immunoSEQ. On the study's bioinformatics: Unique productive TCRbeta sequences were defined by CDR3 nucleotide sequence when primers matched and otherwise by CDR3 amino acid sequence together with Vbeta and Jbeta genes. Sequences were defined as donor-reactive when expanded at least 5-fold in CFSE-low cells versus unstimulated cells and present at a frequency of at least 0.01% in CFSE-low cells. Repertoire divergence was quantified by Jensen-Shannon divergence calculated from the top 100 TCRbeta sequences ranked by frequency. For any sample with multiple sequencing runs, sorting error was corrected in each run separately before the runs were pooled. Imported from immuneACCESS, the table was reduced by TCRdb to in-frame sequences with V and J called. These copies leave out some clones; in studies compared against another copy, an unresolved V gene accounts for under half, and the cause of the remainder is not known. Clonal size and the V and J genes are those of that table, whereas D and trimming came from the DNA. The sample table shows about 15,000 clones, and around half are seen once. Approximately 3.3% of the sample is held by the ten biggest clonotypes.

The germline V gene yields MGHDK for CDR1 and SYGVNS for CDR2. The CDR3 covers 13 residues, taking in both the cysteine and the phenylalanine. Only the CDR3 region is kept as DNA, spanning 39 bases read in frame from base 1. V is clipped by 3 bases and J by 1 base, and the sequence between their germline boundaries is 7 bases long. The sequence was obtained from a human patient who received a combined kidney and bone marrow transplant. The input for sequencing was CD4+ T cells from blood cultured with allogeneic cells, taken before the transplant. The chain joins TRBV25-1 to TRBJ2-7; a tentative D match to TRBD1 spans 6 bases. The CDR3 corresponds to CASSERGSYEQYF. The bases are TGTGCCAGCAGTGAGAGGGGGTCCTACGAGCAGTACTTC.